This record looks at one TCR beta chain sequence and its context. Its cognate antigen is unknown. These data are taken from a study of CD4 T cells in relation to SARS-CoV-2 and coronaviruses. Study-level points and caveats: Memory recall responses, not primary responses primed in culture, are what the assay detects.

Clones were read by immunoSEQ multiplex PCR, and TCRdb kept only the in-frame ones, dropping some. The sample has 50,000 to 70,000 clones, more than 75% seen once; the top ten hold about 1.6%. The unexposed donors gave CD4+ T cells in about 2011-2018, prior to COVID-19. Germline V lookup: CDR1 SGDLS, CDR2 YYNGEE. After removal of 0 bases from V and 2 bases from J, the junction contained 3 bases not matched to a gene. The CDR3 is 15 amino acids. The rearrangement joins TRBV9 to TRBJ2-5; 8 bases fit TRBD2. Source material: memory CD4+ T cells from PBMCs. This receptor was identified in a human donor in good health. CDR3: CASSVAGGRQETQYF. The CDR3 bases are TGTGCCAGCAGCGTAGCGGGGGGGCGTCAAGAGACCCAGTACTTC.